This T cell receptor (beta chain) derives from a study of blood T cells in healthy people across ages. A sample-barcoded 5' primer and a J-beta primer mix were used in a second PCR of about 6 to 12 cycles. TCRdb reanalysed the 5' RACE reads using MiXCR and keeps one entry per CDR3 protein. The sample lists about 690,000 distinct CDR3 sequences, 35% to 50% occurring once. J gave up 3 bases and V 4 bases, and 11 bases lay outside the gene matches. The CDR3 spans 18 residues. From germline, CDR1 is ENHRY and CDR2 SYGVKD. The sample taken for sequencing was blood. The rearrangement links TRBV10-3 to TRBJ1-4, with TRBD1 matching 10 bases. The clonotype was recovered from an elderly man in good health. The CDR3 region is CAISATVGQGSSNEKLFF. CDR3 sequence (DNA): TGTGCCATCAGTGCCACCGTGGGACAGGGGTCATCTAATGAAAAACTGTTTTTT.